This record covers a single TCR beta chain. Its antigen is not known. These data belong to a study of cytomegalovirus exposure and HLA in healthy donors. Per the germline V gene, CDR1 is MNHNY and CDR2 is SVGAGI (reference sequence). This CDR3 comprises 13 residues. The germline V and J ends were trimmed by 6 bases and 3 bases, with 6 bases remaining between them. Study-level points and caveats: Reportedly, cytomegalovirus status was diagnosed with high sensitivity and specificity. Rare TCR sequences predominated, though certain public TCRs were found in many donors. TCR beta V- and J-gene trimming was later associated with a missense DCLRE1C variant.

When sampled, the donors appeared nominally healthy, though they likely had unrecorded immune exposures. PCR employed 60 Vbeta and 13 Jbeta primers. Only in-frame clones appear in the TCRdb table, and some are missing; sequencing was by immunoSEQ multiplex PCR. The table has around 150,000 clones, around four fifths seen once; the top ten hold roughly 1.9%. Sequenced material: PBMCs. This receptor was obtained from a man between 18 and 29 years old in good health and CMV-seronegative. V usage is TRBV6-6 and J usage is TRBJ2-6, with D hard to call. CDR3 protein: CASSPGGANVLTF. DNA for the CDR3: TGTGCCAGCAGCCCGGGTGGGGCCAACGTCCTGACTTTC.